The TCR beta chain described here comes from a study of T-cell reconstitution after alpha-beta-depleted transplantation in children. This clonotype was counted a few times. The TCRbeta library was prepared with unique molecular identifiers. TCRdb processed the PCR reads anew with MiXCR; each CDR3 protein has one entry. The sample records 250,000 to 400,000 distinct CDR3 sequences, approximately 20% being singletons. Germline CDR1 is SGHVS and CDR2 is FNYEAQ. CDR3 length: 18 residues. V was clipped by 3 bases and J by 11 bases; unmatched bases: 20. The source was PBMCs, mostly from graft donor cells, collected 180 days after TCRalphabeta/CD19-depleted stem cell transplant. The receptor was isolated from a male patient younger than 18 who had a stem cell transplant for acute lymphoblastic leukemia, so the T cells may come from the graft donor. The chain is built from TRBV7-6 and TRBJ2-7; 12 bases match TRBD2. CDR3 amino acids: CASSLGTASGRAPLTKYF. The CDR3 DNA sequence: TGTGCCAGCAGCTTGGGGACGGCTAGCGGGAGGGCCCCGCTAACCAAGTACTTC. Looking up the rest from reference TRBV7-6 and TRBJ2-7 gives the full variable domain: GAGVSQSPRYKVTKRGQDVALRCDPISGHVSLYWYRQALGQGPEFLTYFNYEAQQDKSGLPNDRFSAERPEGSISTLTIQRTEQRDSAMYRCASSLGTASGRAPLTKYFGPGTRLTVT.